The rows below give T cell receptor beta chains drawn from one sample of a study of cytomegalovirus exposure and HLA in healthy donors. Produced via immunoSEQ multiplex PCR; TCRdb's table is partial and in-frame only. The table includes about 190,000 clones, roughly four fifths detected once. Sequencing used PBMCs. The origin of the receptors is a woman aged 25 to 39 in good health and CMV-seropositive. Each CDR3 is given with its conserved first and last residue. The order of the fields is J gene, D gene, clone size, V gene, CDR3 DNA, CDR3 protein. The D gene is left open where the match is weak. A clone size is listed for some rows: how often the clone was seen (once, few, many), or a class if it is expanded.

TRBJ2-7,TRBD2,few,TRBV25-1,TGTGCCAGCAGTGAATATCCTAGCGGGAGTGCCTACGAGCAGTACTTC,CASSEYPSGSAYEQYF
TRBJ2-1,TRBD1,-,TRBV27,TGTGCCAGCAGTTTGGGACAGGGGGTCTACGAGCAGTTCTTC,CASSLGQGVYEQFF
TRBJ1-6,TRBD1,few,TRBV5-1,TGCGCCAGCAGCATAGGCCACCGGGACAGGGATAATTCACCCCTCCACTTT,CASSIGHRDRDNSPLHF
TRBJ2-3,-,-,TRBV5-4,TGTGCCAGCAGCCCCCCGTGGACCCAAACCACGGGGGGCACAGATACGCAGTATTTT,CASSPPWTQTTGGTDTQYF
TRBJ2-7,TRBD1,-,TRBV6-6,TGTGCCGTACAGGGGGCGTCCTACGAGCAGTACTTC,CAVQGASYEQYF
TRBJ1-2,-,few,TRBV18,TGTGCCAGCTCACTCCAAGAACTTAACTATGGCTACACCTTC,CASSLQELNYGYTF
TRBJ1-2,TRBD1,few,TRBV6-1,TGTGCCAGCAGTTCACAGGGGGCAGGGGGCTACACCTTC,CASSSQGAGGYTF
TRBJ2-7,-,once,TRBV7-9,TGTGCCAACAGCACGGGAAAGCTTGAGCAGTACTTC,CANSTGKLEQYF
TRBJ2-7,TRBD1,-,TRBV6-1,TGTGCCAGCAGTTTGGGACAGACCTACGAGCAGTACTTC,CASSLGQTYEQYF
TRBJ2-3,-,-,TRBV14,TGTGCCAGCAGCCAAGAATTTAGAGGGAGCAGCACAGATACGCAGTATTTT,CASSQEFRGSSTDTQYF
TRBJ2-7,-,-,TRBV18,TGTGCCAGCTCACCGCCCGGGGTGGGCGAGCAGTACTTC,CASSPPGVGEQYF
TRBJ2-1,-,few,TRBV18,TGTGCCAGCTCACCAATGCAAACATACAATGAGCAGTTCTTC,CASSPMQTYNEQFF
TRBJ2-3,TRBD2,few,TRBV5-4,TGTGCCAGCAGCCAGACTAGCGGGAGACCAGATACGCAGTATTTT,CASSQTSGRPDTQYF
TRBJ2-7,TRBD1,-,TRBV11-2,TGTGCCAGCAGTCTTCGGACAGGAGCCTACGAGCAGTACTTC,CASSLRTGAYEQYF
TRBJ2-3,TRBD2,-,TRBV7-9,TGTGCCAGCTGGGGACTAGTTAGTGGAGATACGCAGTATTTT,CASWGLVSGDTQYF
TRBJ1-4,-,once,TRBV5-6,TGTGCCAGCAGCTCAGGTGTGGACTCGACTAATGAAAAACTGTTTTTT,CASSSGVDSTNEKLFF
TRBJ1-2,TRBD1,-,TRBV2,TGTGCCAGCAGTGAAATTGGGACAGCTCACCCAACGAAAGCTAACTATGGCTACACCTTC,CASSEIGTAHPTKANYGYTF
TRBJ1-5,-,-,TRBV18,TGTGCCAGCTCACCTTGGACTGTGGATCAGCCCCAGCATTTT,CASSPWTVDQPQHF
TRBJ2-7,-,-,TRBV28,TGTGCCAGCAGTTTCGACAGCAGTAGCTCCTACGAGCAGTACTTC,CASSFDSSSSYEQYF
TRBJ2-7,TRBD2,once,TRBV11-1,TGTGCCAGCAGCTCATCGCCTATGGGACTAGCAAGGCACGAGCAGTACTTC,CASSSSPMGLARHEQYF
TRBJ1-1,-,-,TRBV4-2,TGTGCCAGCAGCCAAGACGCAGGGAAGGGCACTGAAGCTTTCTTT,CASSQDAGKGTEAFF
TRBJ1-1,-,-,TRBV7-2,TGTGCCAGCAGCTTAGGACAGATGAACACTGAAGCTTTCTTT,CASSLGQMNTEAFF
TRBJ2-7,-,-,TRBV4-1,TGCGCCAGCAGCCCAACGGTCGGCTCGGGCGAGCAGTACTTC,CASSPTVGSGEQYF
TRBJ1-4,-,-,TRBV7-9,TGTGCCAGCAGCTCGCACAGGTCAACTAATGAAAAACTGTTTTTT,CASSSHRSTNEKLFF
TRBJ1-3,-,-,TRBV5-1,TGCGCCAGCAGCTTGTCACTACAGGGCTCTGGAAACACCATATATTTT,CASSLSLQGSGNTIYF
TRBJ2-7,TRBD2,-,TRBV29-1,TGCAGCGTTGAAAGCGGGAGTAGCTACGAGCAGTACTTC,CSVESGSSYEQYF
TRBJ2-5,-,once,TRBV14,TGTGCCAGCAGCCAAGAAAGACTTGAGCAAGAGACCCAGTACTTC,CASSQERLEQETQYF
TRBJ2-2,TRBD2,-,TRBV13,TGTGCCAGCAGAGCCGGACTAGCGGCTAACACCGGGGAGCTGTTTTTT,CASRAGLAANTGELFF
TRBJ2-7,-,-,TRBV28,TGTGCCAGCACAAATGCGGGATACTCCTACGAGCAGTACTTC,CASTNAGYSYEQYF
TRBJ1-3,TRBD1,-,TRBV6-1,TGTGCCAGCAGCTCGGGACAGGACTATGGAAACACCATATATTTT,CASSSGQDYGNTIYF
TRBJ1-2,-,-,TRBV28,TGTGCCAGCACTAGGGGAGGGTGCGGCTACACCTTC,CASTRGGCGYTF
TRBJ2-7,TRBD2,-,TRBV28,TGTGCCAGCAGTCCCCAGACTAGCGGGGGGGTACGCCCGTACTTC,CASSPQTSGGVRPYF
TRBJ2-7,-,-,TRBV19,TGTGCCAGTAGTCCCGGCCCCAGGGGAGACGAGCAGTACTTC,CASSPGPRGDEQYF
TRBJ1-2,TRBD1,-,TRBV27,TGTGCCAGCAGTCCTAAGGGGGCTAGGGGCTACACCTTC,CASSPKGARGYTF
TRBJ2-5,-,-,TRBV27,TGTGCCAGCAGTCCACGGAGGGCCGGAGAGACCCAGTACTTC,CASSPRRAGETQYF
TRBJ2-1,-,-,TRBV27,TGTGCCAGCAGTCGGGTCCTGAATGAGCAGTTCTTC,CASSRVLNEQFF
TRBJ1-2,-,-,TRBV4-1,TGCGCCAGCAGCCAAGTTGAGACCCGGGGGGACTATGGCTACACCTTC,CASSQVETRGDYGYTF
TRBJ2-1,TRBD2,-,TRBV6-5,TGTGCCAGCAGACTTACTAGCGGGAGTATGAATGAGCAGTTCTTC,CASRLTSGSMNEQFF